The 2 T cell receptor beta chains presented below share a single source sample, sequenced in a study of technical replicates of blood from a few donors (dated by TCRdb to about 2017). Library prep was done by the immunoSEQ multiplex PCR assay. Imported from immuneACCESS, the table was reduced by TCRdb to in-frame sequences with V and J called. These copies leave out some clones; in studies compared against another copy, an unresolved V gene accounts for under half, and the cause of the remainder is not known. The sample records some 80,000 clones, around 97% of which are singletons. The biggest ten clones account for 0.18% of the sample. The sample consisted of T cells isolated from PBMCs. The source is a human donor in good health.

This sequence joins TRBV9 and TRBJ1-1; D is unresolved. The CDR3 sequence is 14 residues long. With 3 bases removed from V and 2 bases from J, the gap between germline ends came to 11 bases. Germline assignment: CDR1 SGDLS and CDR2 YYNGEE. The CDR3, as DNA: TGTGCCAGCAGCGCCGGGAACACTAACACTGAAGCTTTCTTT. Residues: CASSAGNTNTEAFF.

The chain combines TRBV7-3 with TRBJ2-7; D perhaps matches TRBD2 (6 bases). This CDR3 has 15 residues. The ends were cut back, 3 bases at V and 0 bases at J, with 12 bases in the middle. Germline values: CDR1 SGHTA, CDR2 FQGTGA. CDR3 sequence reads: CASSFTVGSSYEQYF. The CDR3 DNA is TGTGCCAGCAGCTTTACCGTCGGGAGCTCCTACGAGCAGTACTTC.